This TCR beta chain came from a study of beta chain features in type 1 diabetes. Study observations and caveats: All four CD4+ subsets from Type 1 diabetes patients carried moderately but significantly shorter TCRB CDR3s.

Of the isolated RNA, all was reverse transcribed, and so the sequenced material was expressed TCRB transcripts. Libraries were prepared by immunoSEQ multiplex PCR; TCRdb keeps only in-frame clonotypes and omits some of them. The data show around 140,000 clones, with 9% seen just once and approximately 0.7% held by the top ten. This clone came up many times. Its antigen is unknown. Material for sequencing was central memory CD4+ T cells from blood. The TCR originated in a man aged 25-40 years with type 1 diabetes.

Here the CDR3 DNA reads TGTGCCAGTAGTCGGGGAAACACCCTTTATGGCTACACCTTC. Translation: CASSRGNTLYGYTF. V is TRBV19 and J is TRBJ1-2; no definite D call. Trimming shortened V by 5 bases and J by 5 bases, and 15 bases separated the two germline ends. CDR1 is LNHDA, CDR2 SQIVND, per germline (reference sequence). This CDR3 comprises 14 residues.